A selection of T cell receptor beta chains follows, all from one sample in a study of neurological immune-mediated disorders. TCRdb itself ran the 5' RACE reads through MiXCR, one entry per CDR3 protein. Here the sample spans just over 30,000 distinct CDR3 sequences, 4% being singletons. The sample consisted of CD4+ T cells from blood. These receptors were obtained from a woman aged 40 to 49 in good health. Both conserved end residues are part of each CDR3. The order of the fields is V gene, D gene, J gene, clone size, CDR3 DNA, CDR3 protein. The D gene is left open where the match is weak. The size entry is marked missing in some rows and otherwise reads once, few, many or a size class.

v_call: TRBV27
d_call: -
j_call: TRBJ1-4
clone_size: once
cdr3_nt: TGTGCCAGCAGTTTATCTTGGGAGGAGGAAAAACTGTTTTTT
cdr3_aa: CASSLSWEEEKLFF

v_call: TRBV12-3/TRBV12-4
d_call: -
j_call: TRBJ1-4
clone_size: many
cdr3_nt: TGTGCCAGCGGGATGCATAATGAAAAACTGTTTTTT
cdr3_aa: CASGMHNEKLFF

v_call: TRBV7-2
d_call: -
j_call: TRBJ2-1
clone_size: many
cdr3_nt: TGTGCCAGCAATCGAAGGGAGTACAATGAGCAGTTCTTC
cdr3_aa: CASNRREYNEQFF

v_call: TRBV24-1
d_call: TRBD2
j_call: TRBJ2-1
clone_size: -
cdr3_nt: TGTGCCACCGGGACTAGCGGGAGAGGGACCTACAATGAGCAGTTCTTC
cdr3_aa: CATGTSGRGTYNEQFF

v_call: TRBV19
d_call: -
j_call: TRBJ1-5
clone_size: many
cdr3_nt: TGTGCCACAACGAGGGAGGACCGAGACGAGCCCCAGCATTTT
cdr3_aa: CATTREDRDEPQHF

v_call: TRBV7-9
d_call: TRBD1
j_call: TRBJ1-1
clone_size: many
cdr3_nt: TGTGCCAGCCAGGGACAGTTGAACACTGAAGCTTTCTTT
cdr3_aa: CASQGQLNTEAFF

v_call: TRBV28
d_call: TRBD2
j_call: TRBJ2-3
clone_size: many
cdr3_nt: TGTGCCAGCAGTTTTAGCGGGAGGTCCAGCACAGATACGCAGTATTTT
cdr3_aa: CASSFSGRSSTDTQYF

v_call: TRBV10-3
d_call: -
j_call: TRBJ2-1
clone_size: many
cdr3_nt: TGTGCCATCAGCTCTTTGGTAGATAATGAGCAGTTCTTC
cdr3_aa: CAISSLVDNEQFF

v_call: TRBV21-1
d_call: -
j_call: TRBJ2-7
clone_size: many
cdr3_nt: TGTGCCAGCAGCAATGAAGATTACATTAGGGACAGGGGGACCTACGAGCAGTACTTC
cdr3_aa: CASSNEDYIRDRGTYEQYF

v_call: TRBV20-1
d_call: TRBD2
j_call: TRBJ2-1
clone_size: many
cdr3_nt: TGCAGTGCTATGGGACTAGCGGGAGTGGACAATGAGCAGTTCTTC
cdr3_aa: CSAMGLAGVDNEQFF

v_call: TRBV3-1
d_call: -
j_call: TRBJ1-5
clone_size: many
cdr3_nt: TGTGCCAGCAGCCAAGGGCGCCGGGGGGTAAATCAGCCCCAGCATTTT
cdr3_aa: CASSQGRRGVNQPQHF

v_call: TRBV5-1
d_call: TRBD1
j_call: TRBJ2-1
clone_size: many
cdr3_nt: TGCGCCAGCAGCTTTGGGGACAGTCCTTACAATGAGCAGTTCTTC
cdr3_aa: CASSFGDSPYNEQFF

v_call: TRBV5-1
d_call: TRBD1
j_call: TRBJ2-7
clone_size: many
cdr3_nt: TGCGCCAGCAGCTACAGGGGATCAGGCTCCTACGAGCAGTACTTC
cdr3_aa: CASSYRGSGSYEQYF